This T cell receptor (beta chain) appears in the sequencing data of a study of vaccination effects on CD4 cells after COVID-19. CDR1 is SQVTM and CDR2 is ANQGSEA in the germline V gene. V dropped 7 bases and J dropped 5; count of bases not matched to a gene: 8. The CDR3 has 13 amino acids. Concerning this clone: Antigen: not known.

TCRdb's table, derived via immunoSEQ multiplex PCR, lists solely in-frame clones and lacks some. The sample lists 84,000 or so clones; about three quarters were seen once. Viral peptide pools were used in the ViraFEST assay to expand antigen-specific CD4+ T cells, and sequencing came afterward. Researchers isolated CD4+ T cells once approximately ten days of culture had elapsed. The participants, recipients of two vaccine doses, got either BNT162b2 or mRNA-1273. Source: CD4+ T cells from PBMCs cultured with HCoV-OC43 spike peptides, taken after COVID-19 vaccination. Subset reported: HCoV-OC43 spike overlapping peptide pool stimulation. The TCR comes from a human donor who received a COVID-19 vaccine. This sequence joins TRBV29-1 and TRBJ2-5; the match to TRBD2 covers 9 bases. The CDR3 spells CSAFSGGGETQYF. DNA for the CDR3: TGCAGCGCCTTTAGCGGGGGCGGGGAGACCCAGTACTTC.